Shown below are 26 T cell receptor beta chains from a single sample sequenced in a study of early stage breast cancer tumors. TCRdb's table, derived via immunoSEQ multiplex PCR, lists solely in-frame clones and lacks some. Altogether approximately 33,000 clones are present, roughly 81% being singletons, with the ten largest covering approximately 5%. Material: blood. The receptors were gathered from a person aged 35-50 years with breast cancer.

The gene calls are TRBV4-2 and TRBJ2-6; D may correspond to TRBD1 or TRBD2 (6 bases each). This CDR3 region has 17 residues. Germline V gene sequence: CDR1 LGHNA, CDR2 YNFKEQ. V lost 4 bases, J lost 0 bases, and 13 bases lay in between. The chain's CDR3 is CASSPGASSSGANVLTF. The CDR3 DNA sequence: TGTGCCAGCAGCCCGGGGGCTTCGAGCTCTGGGGCCAACGTCCTGACTTTC.

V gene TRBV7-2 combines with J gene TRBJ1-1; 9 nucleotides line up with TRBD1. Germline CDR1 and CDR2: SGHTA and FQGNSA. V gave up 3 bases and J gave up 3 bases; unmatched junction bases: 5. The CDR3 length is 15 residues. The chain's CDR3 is CASSFPGTGYTEAFF. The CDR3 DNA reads TGTGCCAGCAGCTTCCCCGGGACAGGGTACACTGAAGCTTTCTTT.

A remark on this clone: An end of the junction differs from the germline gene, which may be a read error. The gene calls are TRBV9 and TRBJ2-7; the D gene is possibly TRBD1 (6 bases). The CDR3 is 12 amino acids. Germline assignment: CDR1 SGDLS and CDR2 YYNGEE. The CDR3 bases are TGTGCCAGCAGTAGGGGGTCCTCCGAGCAGTACTTC. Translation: CASSRGSSEQYF.

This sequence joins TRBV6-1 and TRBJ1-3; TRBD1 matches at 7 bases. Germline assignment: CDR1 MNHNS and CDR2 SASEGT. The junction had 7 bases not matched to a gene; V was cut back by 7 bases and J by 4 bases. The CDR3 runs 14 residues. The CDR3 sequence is CASTHPGQGNTIYF. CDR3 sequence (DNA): TGTGCCAGCACCCATCCGGGACAGGGAAACACCATATATTTT.

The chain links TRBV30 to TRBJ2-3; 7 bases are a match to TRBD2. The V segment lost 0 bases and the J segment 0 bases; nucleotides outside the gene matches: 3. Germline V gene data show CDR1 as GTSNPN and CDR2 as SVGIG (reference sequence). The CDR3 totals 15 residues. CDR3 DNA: TGTGCCTGGAGTGTTGGGGGGGGGAGCACAGATACGCAGTATTTT. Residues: CAWSVGGGSTDTQYF.

CDR3 sequence: CASSFRQMGQPQHF. The CDR3 coding sequence is TGTGCCAGCAGTTTCAGACAGATGGGTCAGCCCCAGCATTTT. The chain joins TRBV27 to TRBJ1-5; D might be TRBD1 (5 bases). The CDR3 covers 14 residues. V lost 3 bases, J lost 6 bases, and 12 bases lay in between. CDR1 and CDR2 (germline): MNHEY, SMNVEV (reference sequence).

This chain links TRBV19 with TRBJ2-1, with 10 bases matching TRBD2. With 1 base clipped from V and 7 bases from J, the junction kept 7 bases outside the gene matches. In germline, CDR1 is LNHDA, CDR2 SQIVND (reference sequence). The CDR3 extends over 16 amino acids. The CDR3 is CASSIGPAGGDNEQFF. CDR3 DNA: TGTGCCAGTAGTATAGGGCCAGCGGGAGGGGATAATGAGCAGTTCTTC.

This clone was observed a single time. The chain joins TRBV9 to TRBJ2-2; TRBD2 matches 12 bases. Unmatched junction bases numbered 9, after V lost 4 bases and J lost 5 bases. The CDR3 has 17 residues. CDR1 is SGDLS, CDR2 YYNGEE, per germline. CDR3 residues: CASSPRLAGVETGELFF. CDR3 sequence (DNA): TGTGCCAGCAGCCCCAGACTAGCGGGAGTAGAGACCGGGGAGCTGTTTTTT.

DNA for the CDR3: TGCAGGCCAGGGGGCACCGGGGAGCTGTTTTTT. This gives the protein CRPGGTGELFF. The chain uses TRBV29-1 and TRBJ2-2, with 7 bases matching TRBD1. The germline V gene has CDR1 SQVTM and CDR2 ANQGSEA. This CDR3 region has 11 residues.

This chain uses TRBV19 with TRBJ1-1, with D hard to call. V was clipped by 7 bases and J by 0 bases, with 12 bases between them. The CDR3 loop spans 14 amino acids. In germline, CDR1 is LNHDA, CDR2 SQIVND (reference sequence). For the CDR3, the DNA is TGTGCCAGTAAGATACGTGGTATGAACACTGAAGCTTTCTTT. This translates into CASKIRGMNTEAFF.

The CDR3 nucleotides read TGTGCCAGCAGTACATTGACCAACTCCGATACGCAGTATTTT. As protein: CASSTLTNSDTQYF. This chain connects TRBV7-3 to TRBJ2-3, with unresolved D. Germline V gene sequence: CDR1 SGHTA, CDR2 FQGTGA. This CDR3 spans 14 amino acids. The V end lost 6 bases, the J end lost 6 bases, and 16 bases lay between the germline ends. The full variable domain, its missing parts supplied by reference TRBV7-3 and TRBJ2-3, is GAGVSQTPSNKVTEKGKYVELRCDPISGHTALYWYRQSLGQGPEFLIYFQGTGAADDSGLPNDRFFAVRPEGSVSTLKIQRTERGDSAVYLCASSTLTNSDTQYFGPGTRLTVL.

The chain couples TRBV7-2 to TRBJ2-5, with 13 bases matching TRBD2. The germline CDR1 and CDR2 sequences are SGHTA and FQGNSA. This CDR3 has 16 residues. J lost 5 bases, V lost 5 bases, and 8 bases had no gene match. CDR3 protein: CASSRLAGGGSETQYF. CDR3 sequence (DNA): TGTGCCAGCAGCCGACTAGCGGGAGGTGGGTCGGAGACCCAGTACTTC.

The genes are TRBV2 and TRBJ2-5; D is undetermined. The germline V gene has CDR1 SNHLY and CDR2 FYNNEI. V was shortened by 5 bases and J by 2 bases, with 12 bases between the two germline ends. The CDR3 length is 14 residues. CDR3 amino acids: CASSRGSLQETQYF. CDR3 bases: TGTGCCAGCAGTCGCGGCTCTCTACAAGAGACCCAGTACTTC.

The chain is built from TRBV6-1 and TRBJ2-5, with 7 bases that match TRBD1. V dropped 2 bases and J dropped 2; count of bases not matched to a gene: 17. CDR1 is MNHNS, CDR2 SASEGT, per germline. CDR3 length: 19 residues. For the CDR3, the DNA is TGTGCCAGCAGTGAAATCATTTCCCTATCCGGGACAGCACAAGAGACCCAGTACTTC. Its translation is CASSEIISLSGTAQETQYF.

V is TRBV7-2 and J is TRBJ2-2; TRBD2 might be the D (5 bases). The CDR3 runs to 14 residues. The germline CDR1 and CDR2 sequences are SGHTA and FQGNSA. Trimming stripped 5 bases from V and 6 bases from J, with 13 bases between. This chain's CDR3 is CASSTRAGAGELFF. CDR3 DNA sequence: TGTGCCAGCAGCACGCGGGCTGGGGCCGGGGAGCTGTTTTTT.

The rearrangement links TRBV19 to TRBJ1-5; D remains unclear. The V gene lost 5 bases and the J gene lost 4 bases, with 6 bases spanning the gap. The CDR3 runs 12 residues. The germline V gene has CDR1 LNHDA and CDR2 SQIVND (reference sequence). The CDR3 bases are TGTGCCAGTAGTGACAAAAATCAGCCCCAGCATTTT. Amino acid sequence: CASSDKNQPQHF.

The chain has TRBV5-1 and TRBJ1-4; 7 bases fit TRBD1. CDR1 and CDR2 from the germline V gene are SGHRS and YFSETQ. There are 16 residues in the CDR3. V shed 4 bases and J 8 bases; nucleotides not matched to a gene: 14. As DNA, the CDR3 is TGCGCCAGCAGCGTAACCCGACAGGGATCAGGGGAAAAACTGTTTTTT. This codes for CASSVTRQGSGEKLFF.

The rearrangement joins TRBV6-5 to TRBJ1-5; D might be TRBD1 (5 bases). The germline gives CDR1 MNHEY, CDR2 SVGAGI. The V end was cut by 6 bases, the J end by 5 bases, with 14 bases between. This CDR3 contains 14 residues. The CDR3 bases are TGTGCCAGCAGCTCCGACAGAGCAGATCAGCCCCAGCATTTT. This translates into CASSSDRADQPQHF.

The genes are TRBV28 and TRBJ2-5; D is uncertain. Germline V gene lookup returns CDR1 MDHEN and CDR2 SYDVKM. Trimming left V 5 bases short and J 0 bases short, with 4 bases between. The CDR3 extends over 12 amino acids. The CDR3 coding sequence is TGTGCCAGCAGTCTTTACCAAGAGACCCAGTACTTC. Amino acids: CASSLYQETQYF.

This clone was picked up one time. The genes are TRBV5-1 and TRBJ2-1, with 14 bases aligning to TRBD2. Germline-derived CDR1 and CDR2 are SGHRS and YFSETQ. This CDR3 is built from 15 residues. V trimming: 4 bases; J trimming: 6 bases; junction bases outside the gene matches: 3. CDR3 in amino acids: CASSPTSGRVNEQFF. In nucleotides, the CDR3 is TGCGCCAGCAGCCCGACTAGCGGGAGGGTCAATGAGCAGTTCTTC.

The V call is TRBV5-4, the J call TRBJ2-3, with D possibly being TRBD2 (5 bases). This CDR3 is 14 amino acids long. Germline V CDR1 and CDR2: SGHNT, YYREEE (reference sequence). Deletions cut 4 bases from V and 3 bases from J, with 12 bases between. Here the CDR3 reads CASSGKLGTDTQYF. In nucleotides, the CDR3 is TGTGCCAGCAGCGGCAAACTAGGGACAGATACGCAGTATTTT.

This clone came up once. CDR3 in DNA: TGCGCCAGCAGCCGGCTACTAGCGGTCCAAGAGACCCAGTACTTC. Its translation: CASSRLLAVQETQYF. The chain uses TRBV4-3 and TRBJ2-5, with 8 bases lining up with TRBD2. The CDR3 extends over 15 amino acids. CDR1 and CDR2 from the germline V gene are LGHNA and YSLEER. V dropped 4 bases and J dropped 1; count of bases not matched to a gene: 5.

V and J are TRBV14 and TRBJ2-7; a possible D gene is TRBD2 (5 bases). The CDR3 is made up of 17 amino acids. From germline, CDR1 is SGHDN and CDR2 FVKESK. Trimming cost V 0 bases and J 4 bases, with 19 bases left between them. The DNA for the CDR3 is TGTGCCAGCAGCCAAGATCAGTCGGCCAGAGGGAGATACGAGCAGTACTTC. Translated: CASSQDQSARGRYEQYF.

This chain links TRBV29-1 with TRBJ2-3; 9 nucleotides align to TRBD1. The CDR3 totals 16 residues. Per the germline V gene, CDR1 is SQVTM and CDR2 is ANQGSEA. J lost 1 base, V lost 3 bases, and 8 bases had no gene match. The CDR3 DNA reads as TGCAGCGTTGACCCTCGACAGGGGGGGGGCACAGATACGCAGTATTTT. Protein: CSVDPRQGGGTDTQYF.

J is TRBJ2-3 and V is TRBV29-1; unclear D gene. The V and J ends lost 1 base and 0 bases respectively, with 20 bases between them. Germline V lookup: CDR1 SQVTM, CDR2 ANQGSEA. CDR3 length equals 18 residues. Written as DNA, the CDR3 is TGCAGCGTTGAAGGGGATTTGAAGACTGGCTATAGCACAGATACGCAGTATTTT. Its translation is CSVEGDLKTGYSTDTQYF.

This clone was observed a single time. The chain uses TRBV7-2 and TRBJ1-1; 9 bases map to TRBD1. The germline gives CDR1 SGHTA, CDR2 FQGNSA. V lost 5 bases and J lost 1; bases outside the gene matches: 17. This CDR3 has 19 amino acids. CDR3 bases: TGTGCCAGCAGCCATTACCCAGGGTGGGGACAGGGCCGGAACACTGAAGCTTTCTTT. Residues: CASSHYPGWGQGRNTEAFF.